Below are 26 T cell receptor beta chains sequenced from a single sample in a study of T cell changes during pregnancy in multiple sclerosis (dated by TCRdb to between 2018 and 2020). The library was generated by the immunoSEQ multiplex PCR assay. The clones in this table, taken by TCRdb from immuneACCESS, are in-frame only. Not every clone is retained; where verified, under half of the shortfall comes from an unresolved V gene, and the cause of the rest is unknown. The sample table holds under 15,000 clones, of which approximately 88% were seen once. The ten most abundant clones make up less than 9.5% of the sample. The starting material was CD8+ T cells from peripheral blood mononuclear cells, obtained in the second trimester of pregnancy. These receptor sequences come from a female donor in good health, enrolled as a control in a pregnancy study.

DNA of the CDR3: TGTGCCAGCAGTATGGAGGCGGACTATGGCTACACCTTC. Translating gives CASSMEADYGYTF. The chain uses TRBV28 and TRBJ1-2; D uncertain. Trimming left V 5 bases short and J 3 bases short, with 10 bases between. From germline, CDR1 is MDHEN and CDR2 SYDVKM. The CDR3 totals 13 residues.

CDR3 amino acids: CASSLRATQGGYTF. CDR3 DNA: TGTGCCAGCAGCTTGCGGGCCACGCAGGGTGGCTACACCTTC. V is TRBV5-4 and J is TRBJ1-2; TRBD1 is a possible D gene (5 bases). V lost 1 base and J 7 bases, leaving 14 bases between the germline ends. CDR1 and CDR2 (germline): SGHNT, YYREEE (reference sequence). CDR3 length: 14 amino acids.

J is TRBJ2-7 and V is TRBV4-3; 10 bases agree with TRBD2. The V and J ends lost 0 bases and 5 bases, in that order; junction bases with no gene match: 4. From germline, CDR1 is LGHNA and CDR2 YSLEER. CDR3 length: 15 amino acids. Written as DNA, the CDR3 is TGCGCCAGCAGCCAAGATCCTAGCGGGAGTGACGAGCAGTACTTC. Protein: CASSQDPSGSDEQYF.

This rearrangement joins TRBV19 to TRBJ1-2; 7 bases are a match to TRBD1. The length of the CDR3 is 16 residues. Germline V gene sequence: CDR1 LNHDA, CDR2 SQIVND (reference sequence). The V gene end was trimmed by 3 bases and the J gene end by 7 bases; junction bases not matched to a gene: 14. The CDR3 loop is CASSMQSGGGRGGYTF. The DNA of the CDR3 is TGTGCCAGTAGTATGCAGTCCGGAGGGGGCCGGGGTGGCTACACCTTC.

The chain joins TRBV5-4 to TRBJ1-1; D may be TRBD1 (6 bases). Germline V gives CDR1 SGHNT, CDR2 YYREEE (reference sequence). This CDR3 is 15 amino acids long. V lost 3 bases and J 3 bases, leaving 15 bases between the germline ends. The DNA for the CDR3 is TGTGCCAGCAGCTGGCACAGGGCTGGGGACACTGAAGCTTTCTTT. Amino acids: CASSWHRAGDTEAFF.

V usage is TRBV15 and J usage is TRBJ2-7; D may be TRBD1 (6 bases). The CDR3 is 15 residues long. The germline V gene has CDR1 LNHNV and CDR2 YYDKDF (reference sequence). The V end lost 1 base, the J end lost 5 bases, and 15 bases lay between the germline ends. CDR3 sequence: CATSRGSSPGDEQYF. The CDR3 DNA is TGTGCCACCAGCAGAGGGTCTTCTCCAGGGGACGAGCAGTACTTC. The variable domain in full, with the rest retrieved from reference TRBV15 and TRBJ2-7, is DAMVIQNPRYQVTQFGKPVTLSCSQTLNHNVMYWYQQKSSQAPKLLFHYYDKDFNNEADTPDNFQSRRPNTSFCFLDIRSPGLGDTAMYLCATSRGSSPGDEQYFGPGTRLTVT.

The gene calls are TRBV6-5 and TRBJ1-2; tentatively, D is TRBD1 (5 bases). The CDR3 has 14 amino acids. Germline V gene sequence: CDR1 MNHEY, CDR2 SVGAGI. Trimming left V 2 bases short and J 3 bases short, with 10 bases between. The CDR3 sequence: CASSYNRFDYGYTF. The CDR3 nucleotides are TGTGCCAGCAGTTACAACAGGTTCGACTATGGCTACACCTTC.

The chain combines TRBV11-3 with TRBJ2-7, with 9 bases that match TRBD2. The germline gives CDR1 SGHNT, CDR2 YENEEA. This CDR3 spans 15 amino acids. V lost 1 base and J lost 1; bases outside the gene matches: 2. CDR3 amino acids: CASSLGLADSYEQYF. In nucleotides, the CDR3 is TGTGCCAGCAGCTTAGGACTAGCGGATTCCTACGAGCAGTACTTC.

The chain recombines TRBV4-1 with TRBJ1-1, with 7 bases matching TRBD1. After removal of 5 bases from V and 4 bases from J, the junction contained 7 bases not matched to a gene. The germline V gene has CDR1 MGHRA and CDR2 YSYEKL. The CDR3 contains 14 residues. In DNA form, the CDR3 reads TGCGCCAGCAGCTCGAGACAGGGAGGCACTGAAGCTTTCTTT. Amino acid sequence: CASSSRQGGTEAFF.

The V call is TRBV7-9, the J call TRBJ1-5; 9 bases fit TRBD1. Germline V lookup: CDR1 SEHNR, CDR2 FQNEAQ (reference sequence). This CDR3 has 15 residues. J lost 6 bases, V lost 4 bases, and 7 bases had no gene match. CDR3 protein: CASSSTGGVGQPQHF. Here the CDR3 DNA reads TGTGCCAGCAGCTCTACAGGGGGCGTTGGTCAGCCCCAGCATTTT.

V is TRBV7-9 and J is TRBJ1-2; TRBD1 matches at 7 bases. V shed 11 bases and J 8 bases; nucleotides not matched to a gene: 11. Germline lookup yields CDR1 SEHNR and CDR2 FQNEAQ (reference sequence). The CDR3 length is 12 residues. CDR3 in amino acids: CASETGPGGYTF. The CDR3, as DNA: TGTGCCTCCGAGACAGGGCCAGGAGGCTACACCTTC.

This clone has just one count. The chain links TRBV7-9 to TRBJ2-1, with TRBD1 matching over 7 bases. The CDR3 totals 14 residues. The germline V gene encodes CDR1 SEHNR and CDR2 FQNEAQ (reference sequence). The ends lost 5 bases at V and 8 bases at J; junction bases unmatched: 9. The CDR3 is CASSTLTGRYEQFF. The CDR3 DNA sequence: TGTGCCAGCAGCACTTTGACAGGGCGGTATGAGCAGTTCTTC.

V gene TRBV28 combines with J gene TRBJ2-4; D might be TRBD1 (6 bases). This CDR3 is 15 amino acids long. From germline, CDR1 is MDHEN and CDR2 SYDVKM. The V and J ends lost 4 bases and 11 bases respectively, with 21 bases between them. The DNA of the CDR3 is TGTGCCAGCAGTTCCCCCAGGGACATAAGAGAGGTTCAGTACTTC. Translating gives CASSSPRDIREVQYF.

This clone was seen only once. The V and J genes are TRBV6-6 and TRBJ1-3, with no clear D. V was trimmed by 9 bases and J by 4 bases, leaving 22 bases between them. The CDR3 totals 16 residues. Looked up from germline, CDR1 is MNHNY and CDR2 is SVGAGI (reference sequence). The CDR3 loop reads CASWDGWTQLGNTIYF. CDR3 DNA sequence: TGTGCCAGTTGGGATGGGTGGACTCAGCTGGGAAACACCATATATTTT.

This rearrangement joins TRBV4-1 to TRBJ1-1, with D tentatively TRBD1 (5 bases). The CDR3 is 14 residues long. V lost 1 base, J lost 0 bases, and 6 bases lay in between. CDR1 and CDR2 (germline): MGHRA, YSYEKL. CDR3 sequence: CASSQGQLNTEAFF. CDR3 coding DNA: TGCGCCAGCAGCCAAGGACAGTTGAACACTGAAGCTTTCTTT.

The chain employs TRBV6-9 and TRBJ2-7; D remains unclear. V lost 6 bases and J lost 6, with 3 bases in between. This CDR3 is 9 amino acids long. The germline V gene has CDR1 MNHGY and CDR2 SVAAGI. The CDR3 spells CASSREQYF. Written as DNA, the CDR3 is TGTGCCAGCAGCCGCGAGCAGTACTTC.

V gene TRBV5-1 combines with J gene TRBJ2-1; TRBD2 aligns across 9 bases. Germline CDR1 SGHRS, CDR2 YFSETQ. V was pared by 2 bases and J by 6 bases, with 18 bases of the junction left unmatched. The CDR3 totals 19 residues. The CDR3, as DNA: TGCGCCAGCAGCTTAAGGAGGGGTTTGGCGGGGGGGCCCTTCAATGAGCAGTTCTTC. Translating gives CASSLRRGLAGGPFNEQFF.

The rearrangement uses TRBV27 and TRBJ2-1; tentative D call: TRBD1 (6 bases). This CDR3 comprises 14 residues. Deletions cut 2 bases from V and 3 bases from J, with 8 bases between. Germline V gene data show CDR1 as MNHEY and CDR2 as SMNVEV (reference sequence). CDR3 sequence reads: CASSLGGYYNEQFF. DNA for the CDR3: TGTGCCAGCAGTTTAGGGGGCTACTACAATGAGCAGTTCTTC.

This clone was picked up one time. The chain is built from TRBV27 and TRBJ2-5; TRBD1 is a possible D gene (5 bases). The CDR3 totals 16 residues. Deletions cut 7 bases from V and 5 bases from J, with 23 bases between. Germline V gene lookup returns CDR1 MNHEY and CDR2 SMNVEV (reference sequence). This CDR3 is CASNTPQDSHVETQYF. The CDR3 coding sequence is TGTGCCAGCAATACTCCACAAGACAGTCACGTGGAGACCCAGTACTTC.

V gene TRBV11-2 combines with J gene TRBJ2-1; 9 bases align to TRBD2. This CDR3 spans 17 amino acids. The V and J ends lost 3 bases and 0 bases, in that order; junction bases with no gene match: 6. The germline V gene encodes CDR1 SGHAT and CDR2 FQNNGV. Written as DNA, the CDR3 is TGTGCCAGCAGCTTGGGGCTAGCGGGGAGCTCCTACAATGAGCAGTTCTTC. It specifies CASSLGLAGSSYNEQFF.

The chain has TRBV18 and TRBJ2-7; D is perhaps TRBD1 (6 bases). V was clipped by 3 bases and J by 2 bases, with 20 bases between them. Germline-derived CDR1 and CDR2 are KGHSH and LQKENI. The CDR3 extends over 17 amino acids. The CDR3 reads CASSPPTDIGDTYEQYF. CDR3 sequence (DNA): TGTGCCAGCTCACCCCCAACCGACATCGGGGACACCTACGAGCAGTACTTC.

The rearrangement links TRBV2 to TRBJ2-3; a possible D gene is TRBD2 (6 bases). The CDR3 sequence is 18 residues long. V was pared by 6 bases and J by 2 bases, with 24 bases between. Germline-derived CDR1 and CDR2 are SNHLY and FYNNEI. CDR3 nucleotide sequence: TGTGCCAGCAGCGGACCCGTGGGGCTAGCGCGAACCACAGATACGCAGTATTTT. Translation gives CASSGPVGLARTTDTQYF.

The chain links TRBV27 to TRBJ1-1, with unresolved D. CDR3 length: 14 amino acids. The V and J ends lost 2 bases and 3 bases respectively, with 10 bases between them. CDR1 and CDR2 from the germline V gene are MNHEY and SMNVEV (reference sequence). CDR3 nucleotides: TGTGCCAGCAGTTTAGTAGCCGGGTACACTGAAGCTTTCTTT. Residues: CASSLVAGYTEAFF.

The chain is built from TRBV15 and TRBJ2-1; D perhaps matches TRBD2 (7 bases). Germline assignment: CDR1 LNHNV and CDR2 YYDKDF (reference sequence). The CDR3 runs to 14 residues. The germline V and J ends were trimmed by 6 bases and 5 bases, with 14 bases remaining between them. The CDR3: CATRGASGNNEQFF. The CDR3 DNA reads TGTGCCACCAGGGGGGCTAGCGGCAACAATGAGCAGTTCTTC.

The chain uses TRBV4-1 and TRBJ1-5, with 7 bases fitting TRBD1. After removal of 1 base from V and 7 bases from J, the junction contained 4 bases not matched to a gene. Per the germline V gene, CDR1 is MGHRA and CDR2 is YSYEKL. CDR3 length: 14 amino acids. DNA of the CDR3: TGCGCCAGCAGCCAAGTACAGGGGTTCCAGCCCCAGCATTTT. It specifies CASSQVQGFQPQHF.

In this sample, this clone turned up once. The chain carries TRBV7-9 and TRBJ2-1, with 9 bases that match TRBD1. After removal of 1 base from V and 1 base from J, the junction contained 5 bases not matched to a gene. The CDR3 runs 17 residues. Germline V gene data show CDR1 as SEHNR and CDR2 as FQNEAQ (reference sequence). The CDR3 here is CASSLEMTGGSYNEQFF. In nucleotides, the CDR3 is TGTGCCAGCAGCTTAGAAATGACAGGGGGTTCCTACAATGAGCAGTTCTTC.